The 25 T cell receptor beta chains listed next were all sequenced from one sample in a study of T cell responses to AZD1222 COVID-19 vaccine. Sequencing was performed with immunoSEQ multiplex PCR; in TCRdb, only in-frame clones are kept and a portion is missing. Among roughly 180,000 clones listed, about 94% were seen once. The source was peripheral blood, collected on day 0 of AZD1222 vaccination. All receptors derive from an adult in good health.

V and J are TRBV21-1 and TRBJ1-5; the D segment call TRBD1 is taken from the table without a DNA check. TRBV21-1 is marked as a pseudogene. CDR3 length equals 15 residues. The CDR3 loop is CASSPTPRTGQPQHF. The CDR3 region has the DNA TGTGCCAGCAGCCCAACCCCCCGGACAGGGCAGCCCCAGCATTTT.

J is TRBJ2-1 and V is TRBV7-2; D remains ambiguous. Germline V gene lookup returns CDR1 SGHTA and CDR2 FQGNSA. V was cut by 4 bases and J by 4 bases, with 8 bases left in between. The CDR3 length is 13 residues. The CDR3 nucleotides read TGTGCCAGCAGCTCGACTGGTTACAATGAGCAGTTCTTC. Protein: CASSSTGYNEQFF.

The DNA for the CDR3 is TGTGCCAGCAGCCCACAGGACAGTTACGAGCAGTACTTC. Translation: CASSPQDSYEQYF. The rearrangement uses TRBV11-3 and TRBJ2-7; the D gene is possibly TRBD1 (6 bases). Trimming took off 5 bases at V and 4 bases at J, with 12 bases between the two ends. The CDR3 sequence is 13 residues long. CDR1 and CDR2 from the germline V gene are SGHNT and YENEEA.

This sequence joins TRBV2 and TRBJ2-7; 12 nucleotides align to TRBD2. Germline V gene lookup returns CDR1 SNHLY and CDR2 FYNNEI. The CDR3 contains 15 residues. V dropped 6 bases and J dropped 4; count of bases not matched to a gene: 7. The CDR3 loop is CASSATSGRTYEQYF. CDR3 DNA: TGTGCCAGCAGCGCGACTAGCGGGAGAACGTACGAGCAGTACTTC.

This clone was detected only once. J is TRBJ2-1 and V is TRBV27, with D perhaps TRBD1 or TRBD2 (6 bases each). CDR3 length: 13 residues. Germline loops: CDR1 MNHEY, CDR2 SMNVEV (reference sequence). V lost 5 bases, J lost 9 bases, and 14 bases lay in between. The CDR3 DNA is TGTGCCAGCAGTACGGGGGTAGGGGGTGAGCAGTTCTTC. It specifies CASSTGVGGEQFF.

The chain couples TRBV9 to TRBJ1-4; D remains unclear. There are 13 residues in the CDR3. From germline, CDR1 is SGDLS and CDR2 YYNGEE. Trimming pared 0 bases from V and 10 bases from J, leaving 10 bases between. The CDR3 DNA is TGTGCCAGCAGCGTAGGCGTAGAGGGAAAACTGTTTTTT. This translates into CASSVGVEGKLFF.

CDR3 sequence reads: CASSRGGASNQPQHF. CDR3 coding DNA: TGTGCCAGCAGTCGAGGGGGGGCTAGCAATCAGCCCCAGCATTTT. The rearrangement links TRBV28 to TRBJ1-5; D possibly corresponds to TRBD1 (6 bases). The CDR3 totals 15 residues. From germline, CDR1 is MDHEN and CDR2 SYDVKM. Trimming removed 5 bases at V and 0 bases at J, with 11 bases between.

The CDR3 sequence: CASSSGRNRGRNSPLHF. CDR3 coding DNA: TGTGCCAGCAGCTCGGGCCGAAACAGGGGGCGCAATTCACCCCTCCACTTT. The V call is TRBV5-5, the J call TRBJ1-6; 9 nucleotides match TRBD1. V trimming: 3 bases; J trimming: 7 bases; junction bases outside the gene matches: 11. Looked up from germline, CDR1 is SGHKS and CDR2 is YYEKEE (reference sequence). This CDR3 has 17 residues. Full variable domain (outside the CDR3, taken from reference TRBV5-5 and TRBJ1-6): DAGVTQSPTHLIKTRGQQVTLRCSPISGHKSVSWYQQVLGQGPQFIFQYYEKEERGRGNFPDRFSARQFPNYSSELNVNALLLGDSALYLCASSSGRNRGRNSPLHFGNGTRLTVT.

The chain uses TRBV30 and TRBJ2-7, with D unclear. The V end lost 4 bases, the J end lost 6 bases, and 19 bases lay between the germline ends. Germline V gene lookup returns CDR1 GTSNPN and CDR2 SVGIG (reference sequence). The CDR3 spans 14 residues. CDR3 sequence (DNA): TGTGCCTGGACCGCGCAAGGGTTGAGAGGCGAGCAGTACTTC. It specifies CAWTAQGLRGEQYF.

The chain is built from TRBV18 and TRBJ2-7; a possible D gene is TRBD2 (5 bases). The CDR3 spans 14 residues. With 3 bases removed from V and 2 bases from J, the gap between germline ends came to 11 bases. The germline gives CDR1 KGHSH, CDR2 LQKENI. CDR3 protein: CASSPEDFPYEQYF. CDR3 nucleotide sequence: TGTGCCAGCTCACCTGAGGACTTTCCCTACGAGCAGTACTTC.

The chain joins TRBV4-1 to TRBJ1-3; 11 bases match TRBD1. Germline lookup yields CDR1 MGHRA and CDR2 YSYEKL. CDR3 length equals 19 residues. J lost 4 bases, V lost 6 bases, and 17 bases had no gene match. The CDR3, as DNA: TGCGCCAGCAGTTGGACCGGGACAGGGGGATCTCGGTGGGGAAACACCATATATTTT. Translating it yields CASSWTGTGGSRWGNTIYF.

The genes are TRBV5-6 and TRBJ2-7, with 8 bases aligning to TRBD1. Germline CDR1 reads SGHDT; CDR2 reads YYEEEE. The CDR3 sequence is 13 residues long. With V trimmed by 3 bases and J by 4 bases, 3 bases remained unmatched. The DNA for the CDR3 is TGTGCCAGCAGCTCCGGACAGGGATACGAGCAGTACTTC. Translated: CASSSGQGYEQYF.

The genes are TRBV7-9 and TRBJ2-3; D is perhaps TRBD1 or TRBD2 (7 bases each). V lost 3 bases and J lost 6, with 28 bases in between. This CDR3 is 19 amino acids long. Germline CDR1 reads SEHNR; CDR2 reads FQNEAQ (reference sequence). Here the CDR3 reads CASSFRGRGPSDRADTQYF. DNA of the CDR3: TGTGCCAGCAGCTTTAGGGGGCGGGGGCCATCGGACCGTGCGGATACGCAGTATTTT.

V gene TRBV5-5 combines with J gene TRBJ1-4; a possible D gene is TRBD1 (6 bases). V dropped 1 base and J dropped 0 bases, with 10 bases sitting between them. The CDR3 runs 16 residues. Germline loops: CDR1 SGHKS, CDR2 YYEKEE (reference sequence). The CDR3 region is CASSLTGGATNEKLFF. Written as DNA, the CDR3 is TGTGCCAGCAGCTTGACGGGGGGCGCAACTAATGAAAAACTGTTTTTT.

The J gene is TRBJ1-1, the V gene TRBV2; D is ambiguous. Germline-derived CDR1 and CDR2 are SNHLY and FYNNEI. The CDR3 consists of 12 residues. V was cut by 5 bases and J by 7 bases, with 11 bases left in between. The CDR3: CASSLSLREAFF. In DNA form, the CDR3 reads TGTGCCAGCAGTCTTTCCCTCCGTGAAGCTTTCTTT.

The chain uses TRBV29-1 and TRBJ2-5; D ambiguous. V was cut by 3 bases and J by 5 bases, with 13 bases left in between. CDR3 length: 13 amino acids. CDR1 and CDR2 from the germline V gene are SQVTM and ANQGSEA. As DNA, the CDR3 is TGCAGCGTTGATATCAACTTGGGGGAGACCCAGTACTTC. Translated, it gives CSVDINLGETQYF.

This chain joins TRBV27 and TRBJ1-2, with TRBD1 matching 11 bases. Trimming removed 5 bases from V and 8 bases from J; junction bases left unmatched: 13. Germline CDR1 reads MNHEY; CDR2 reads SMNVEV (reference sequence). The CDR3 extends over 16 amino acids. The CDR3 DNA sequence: TGTGCCAGCAGTGCCCCCCGGACAGGGGGCGGGAGAGGCTACACCTTC. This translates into CASSAPRTGGGRGYTF.

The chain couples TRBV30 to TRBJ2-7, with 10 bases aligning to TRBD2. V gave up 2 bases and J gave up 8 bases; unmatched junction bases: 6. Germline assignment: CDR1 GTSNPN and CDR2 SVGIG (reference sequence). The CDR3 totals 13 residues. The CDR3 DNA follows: TGTGCCTGGAGTCCTAGCGGGAGAGTTCAGCAGTACTTC. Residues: CAWSPSGRVQQYF.

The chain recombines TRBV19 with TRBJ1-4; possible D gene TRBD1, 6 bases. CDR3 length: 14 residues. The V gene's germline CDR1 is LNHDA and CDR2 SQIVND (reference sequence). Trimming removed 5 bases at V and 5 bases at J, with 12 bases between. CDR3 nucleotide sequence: TGTGCCAGTAGTCCCAGGACAGTCAATGAAAAACTGTTTTTT. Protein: CASSPRTVNEKLFF.

CDR3 DNA sequence: TGTGCCGGAGCTCTAGCGGGAGTAGTTTCAGATACGCAGTATTTT. As protein: CAGALAGVVSDTQYF. The chain combines TRBV7-9 with TRBJ2-3; 10 nucleotides agree with TRBD2. The CDR3 runs to 15 residues. In germline, CDR1 is SEHNR, CDR2 FQNEAQ (reference sequence). The V and J ends lost 11 bases and 4 bases, in that order; junction bases with no gene match: 12.

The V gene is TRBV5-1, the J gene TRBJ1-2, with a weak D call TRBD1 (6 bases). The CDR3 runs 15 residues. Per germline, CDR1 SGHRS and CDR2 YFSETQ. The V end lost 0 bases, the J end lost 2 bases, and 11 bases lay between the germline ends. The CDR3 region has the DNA TGCGCCAGCAGCTTGGTGCCTGACAGGAACTATGGCTACACCTTC. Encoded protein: CASSLVPDRNYGYTF.

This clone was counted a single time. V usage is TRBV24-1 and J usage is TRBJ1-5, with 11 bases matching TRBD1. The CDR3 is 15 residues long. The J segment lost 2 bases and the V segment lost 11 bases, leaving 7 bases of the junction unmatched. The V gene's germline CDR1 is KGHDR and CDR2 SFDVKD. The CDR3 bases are TGTGCCAGAGGACAGGGGGCGAGCGGCAATCAGCCCCAGCATTTT. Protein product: CARGQGASGNQPQHF.

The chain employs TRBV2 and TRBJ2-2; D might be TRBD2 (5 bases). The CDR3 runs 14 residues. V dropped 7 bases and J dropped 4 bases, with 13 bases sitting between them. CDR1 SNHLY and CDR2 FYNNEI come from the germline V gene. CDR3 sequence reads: CASTGPGGTGELFF. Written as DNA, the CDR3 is TGTGCCAGCACCGGGCCAGGAGGCACCGGGGAGCTGTTTTTT.

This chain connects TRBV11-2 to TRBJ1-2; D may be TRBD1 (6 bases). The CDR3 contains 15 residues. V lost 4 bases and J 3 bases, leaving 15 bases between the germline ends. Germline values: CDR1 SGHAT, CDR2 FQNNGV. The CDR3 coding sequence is TGTGCCAGCAGCTCCAGACAGGACTTGGACTATGGCTACACCTTC. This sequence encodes CASSSRQDLDYGYTF.

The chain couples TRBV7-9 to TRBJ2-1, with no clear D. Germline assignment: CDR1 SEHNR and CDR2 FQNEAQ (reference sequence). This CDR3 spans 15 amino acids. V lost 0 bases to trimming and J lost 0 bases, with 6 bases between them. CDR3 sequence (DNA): TGTGCCAGCAGCTTAGCGGGCCGCTCCTACAATGAGCAGTTCTTC. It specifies CASSLAGRSYNEQFF.